The 8 T cell receptor beta chains given below trace back to one sample, sequenced in a study of molecular identifiers for immune sequencing clone quantification. TCRdb called the PCR reads again in MiXCR, with one record for every CDR3 protein. The sample holds about 40,000 distinct CDR3 sequences, more than 20% seen once. Sequenced sample: naive CD8+ T cells from blood, with Jurkat cell RNA spiked in. Subset here: FACS-sorted CD8+CD4-CCR7+CD45RA+ naive T cells. Receptors originate from a human donor in good health. Some libraries in this study had Jurkat cell RNA spiked in.

This clonotype has at least ten counts. This chain links TRBV10-1 with TRBJ2-4, with D maybe TRBD2 (5 bases). Germline V gene data show CDR1 as WNHNN and CDR2 as SYGVQD (reference sequence). The CDR3 consists of 15 residues. Between the trimmed V and J ends, which lost 11 bases and 2 bases, there was a span of 19 bases. The chain's CDR3 is CAYRVRGWPKNIQYF. The CDR3 DNA follows: TGCGCCTACCGGGTTCGGGGATGGCCCAAAAACATTCAGTACTTC.

This clonotype was recorded at least ten times. The V and J genes are TRBV28 and TRBJ2-7, with TRBD2 matching 11 bases. Trimming took 6 bases from V and 6 from J; bases not matched to a gene: 4. CDR1 MDHEN and CDR2 SYDVKM come from the germline V gene. The CDR3 is made up of 13 amino acids. The CDR3 here is CASRGLADPEQYF. The CDR3 DNA is TGTGCCAGCAGGGGACTAGCGGACCCCGAGCAGTACTTC. Variable domain in full (rest from reference TRBV28 and TRBJ2-7): DVKVTQSSRYLVKRTGEKVFLECVQDMDHENMFWYRQDPGLGLRLIYFSYDVKMKEKGDIPEGYSVSREKKERFSLILESASTNQTSMYLCASRGLADPEQYFGPGTRLTVT.

With regard to this clonotype: Because the CDR3 is missing its conserved closing phenylalanine or tryptophan, this is likely a read error. V gene TRBV4-1 combines with J gene TRBJ1-1; no reliable D call. CDR3 length: 15 amino acids. Germline lookup yields CDR1 MGHRA and CDR2 YSYEKL. V lost 0 bases, J lost 1 base, and 9 bases lay in between. CDR3 sequence: CASSQDGSRNTEAFL. DNA of the CDR3: TGCGCCAGCAGCCAAGATGGCAGCCGGAACACTGAAGCTTTCCTT.

Remarks on this clonotype: A much larger clone differs by one base, so this may be a read error. The chain employs TRBV20-1 and TRBJ1-5; D is ambiguous. This CDR3 region has 12 residues. Trimming stripped 5 bases from V and 9 bases from J, with 14 bases between. CDR1 is DFQATT and CDR2 is SNEGSKA in the germline V gene (reference sequence). CDR3 in amino acids: CSAWTAYRPQHF. The CDR3 DNA reads TGCAGTGCTTGGACGGCTTATCGGCCCCAGCATTTT.

Note on this clonotype: A read error may explain this, as a much larger clone is one base away. The gene calls are TRBV20-1 and TRBJ2-3; D may correspond to TRBD1 or TRBD2 (5 bases each). Trimming pared 1 base from V and 8 bases from J, leaving 16 bases between. Germline CDR1 is DFQATT and CDR2 is SNEGSKA (reference sequence). The CDR3 is 14 residues long. The CDR3 region has the DNA TGCAGTGCTAGAGCCGCGGGCCCCGGGGCTACGCAGTATTTT. As protein: CSARAAGPGATQYF.

This clonotype turned up a few times. This chain joins TRBV19 and TRBJ2-3, with D hard to call. Germline CDR1 and CDR2: LNHDA and SQIVND (reference sequence). CDR3 size: 12 residues. V was trimmed by 10 bases and J by 2 bases, leaving 10 bases between them. The CDR3 bases are TGTGCCACCTCGTCGTTCACAGATACGCAGTATTTT. This gives the protein CATSSFTDTQYF.

This clonotype occurred many times. The rearrangement joins TRBV20-1 to TRBJ2-3; 9 positions match TRBD2. Germline values: CDR1 DFQATT, CDR2 SNEGSKA (reference sequence). This CDR3 region has 15 residues. The junction had 10 bases not matched to a gene; V was cut back by 6 bases and J by 3 bases. This CDR3 is CSALAGASFTDTQYF. The DNA of the CDR3 is TGCAGTGCCTTAGCGGGAGCTTCGTTTACAGATACGCAGTATTTT.

As concerns this clonotype: A much larger clone differs from this one at a single base, so this may be a read error. CDR3 sequence reads: CASSITSQGFEQYF. The DNA for the CDR3 is TGTGCCAGCAGCATAACCTCGCAGGGTTTCGAGCAGTACTTC. This sequence joins TRBV7-2 and TRBJ2-7, with TRBD1 as a possible D gene (5 bases). This CDR3 contains 14 residues. Germline CDR1 is SGHTA and CDR2 is FQGNSA. V shed 5 bases and J shed 6 bases, with 17 bases lying between them.